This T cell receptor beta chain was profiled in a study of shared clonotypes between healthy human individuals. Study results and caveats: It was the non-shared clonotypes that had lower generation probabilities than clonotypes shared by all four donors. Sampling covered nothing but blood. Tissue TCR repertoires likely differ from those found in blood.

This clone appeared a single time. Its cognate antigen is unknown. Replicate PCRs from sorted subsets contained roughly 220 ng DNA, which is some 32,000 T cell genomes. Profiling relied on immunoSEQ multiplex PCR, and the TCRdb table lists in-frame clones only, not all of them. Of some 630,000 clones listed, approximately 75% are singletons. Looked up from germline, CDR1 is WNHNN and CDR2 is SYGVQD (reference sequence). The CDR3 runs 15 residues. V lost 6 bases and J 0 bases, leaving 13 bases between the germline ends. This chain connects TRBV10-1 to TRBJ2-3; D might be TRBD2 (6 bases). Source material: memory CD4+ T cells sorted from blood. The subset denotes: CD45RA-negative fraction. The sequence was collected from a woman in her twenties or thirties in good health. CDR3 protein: CASRKLALSTDTQYF. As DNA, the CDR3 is TGCGCCAGCAGAAAACTAGCCCTAAGCACAGATACGCAGTATTTT.